This is a list of T cell receptor beta chains from one sample in a study of CD8 T cells in ankylosing spondylitis. Each CDR3 protein is one row after TCRdb ran MiXCR on the 5' RACE reads. The sample yields a few hundred thousand distinct CDR3 sequences, 15% to 20% seen once. The sample comprised blood, either unsorted or a sorted T cell fraction (not recorded which). All receptors come from a male donor with ankylosing spondylitis or in good health (not recorded which). CDR3s leave out the opening cysteine and the closing phenylalanine or tryptophan.

j_call | v_call | cdr3_aa
TRBJ2-3 | TRBV5-5 | ASSVEGEPGDTQY
TRBJ2-2 | TRBV10-1 | ASSESGTGRPWTGELF
TRBJ2-3 | TRBV5-1 | ASSHGLASGDTQY
TRBJ2-6 | TRBV7-8 | ASSSFTDRGWGANVLT
TRBJ2-5 | TRBV16 | ASSRSTGVALAPKTQY
TRBJ2-7 | TRBV5-1 | ASSLVAGGGYEQY
TRBJ2-7 | TRBV10-3 | AISDPSTGRGVEQY
TRBJ2-3 | TRBV29-1 | SVEEWGRADTQY
TRBJ2-1 | TRBV3-1 | ASSKTGGTYNEQF
TRBJ2-5 | TRBV15 | ATSTPDRSQETQY
TRBJ2-7 | TRBV7-6 | ASSLAGGFGDEQY
TRBJ1-4 | TRBV29-1 | SVVEGNNEKLF
TRBJ2-7 | TRBV29-1 | SVETSGRSTYEQY
TRBJ1-2 | TRBV12-3/TRBV12-4 | ASSLEVYGYT
TRBJ2-5 | TRBV29-1 | SVENPGQDSGSSQETQY
TRBJ2-3 | TRBV20-1 | SATPGTSVDTDTQY
TRBJ2-3 | TRBV29-1 | SVPGTGEPDTQY
TRBJ1-5 | TRBV19 | ASSILHNQPQH
TRBJ2-7 | TRBV7-3 | ASSLNEGHEQY
TRBJ2-3 | TRBV24-1 | ATSDRGPRTDTQY
TRBJ2-1 | TRBV20-1 | SARREIYWDEQF
TRBJ2-3 | TRBV2 | ASVRPAPDTQY
TRBJ2-7 | TRBV30 | AWSVGQGDEQY
TRBJ2-7 | TRBV4-1 | ASSQERVGWDGLSYEQY
TRBJ2-1 | TRBV9 | ASSVEEGAGEREQF
TRBJ2-5 | TRBV5-6 | ASSLRLAGKETQY
TRBJ2-2 | TRBV12-3/TRBV12-4 | ASSRLGGRAHTGELF
TRBJ2-2 | TRBV11-1 | ASSFDRGTGELF
TRBJ1-1 | TRBV12-3/TRBV12-4 | ASSSLDLNTEAF
TRBJ2-2 | TRBV7-6 | ASSNLQLPTNTGELF
TRBJ2-1 | TRBV5-4 | ASSPGRAGEQF
TRBJ2-7 | TRBV5-1 | ASSTRDSYEQY
TRBJ2-2 | TRBV12-3/TRBV12-4 | ASRTIAGPEQGELF
TRBJ2-1 | TRBV29-1 | SVGGLVYNEQF
TRBJ2-5 | TRBV7-9 | ASSGTAFVQY
TRBJ2-5 | TRBV2 | ASSEAPGETQY
TRBJ2-2 | TRBV4-3 | ASSQSRLAGAGGTGELF
TRBJ2-3 | TRBV24-1 | ATSDSGRADTQY
TRBJ2-2 | TRBV29-1 | SVGGTTTGELF
TRBJ2-7 | TRBV28 | ASQLTSDYEQY
TRBJ2-2 | TRBV29-1 | SVERQNTGELF
TRBJ1-1 | TRBV27 | ASSEGRGEVNTEAF
TRBJ2-7 | TRBV6-2/TRBV6-3 | ASSLGLAGITEQY
TRBJ2-1 | TRBV15 | ATSLDYGTVDLYYNEQF
TRBJ2-7 | TRBV13 | ASSLTSGQLTYEQY
TRBJ2-7 | TRBV3-1 | ASSQDLQGDEQY
TRBJ1-2 | TRBV5-1 | ASSLSGPIGSGYT
TRBJ2-3 | TRBV11-2 | ASSWSGEWLADTQY
TRBJ2-7 | TRBV7-8 | ASSLVGGSDYEQY